Listed below are T cell receptor beta chains from one sample, sequenced in a study of blood T cell repertoires in COVID-19. Clones were read by immunoSEQ multiplex PCR, and TCRdb kept only the in-frame ones, dropping some. This sample carries approximately 360,000 clones, roughly 80% of them seen once, and the ten largest clones take around 5.1%. Sequencing was done on a sample of PBMCs or T cells enriched from blood (not recorded which). The receptors stem from a woman between 50 and 59 years old who had recovered from COVID-19. Both conserved end residues are part of each CDR3. D genes are given only for firm matches. Rows give clone size only sometimes, using once, few, many, or a class for an expanded clone.

v_gene: TRBV14; j_gene: TRBJ1-1; abundance: -; d_gene: -; CDR3nt: TGTGCCAGCAGGATGACAGGCCTGGCTGAAGCTTTCTTT; CDR3aa: CASRMTGLAEAFF
v_gene: TRBV6-2/TRBV6-3; j_gene: TRBJ1-5; abundance: -; d_gene: TRBD1; CDR3nt: TGTGCCAGCAGTTATACGGGACAGGGCAGTCAGCCCCAGCATTTT; CDR3aa: CASSYTGQGSQPQHF
v_gene: TRBV11-2; j_gene: TRBJ2-5; abundance: -; d_gene: -; CDR3nt: TGTGCCAGCAGCTTAGTGGGCAGGGGGAGGGAGACCCAGTACTTC; CDR3aa: CASSLVGRGRETQYF
v_gene: TRBV29-1; j_gene: TRBJ1-1; abundance: -; d_gene: -; CDR3nt: TGCAGCGGGACTACAGGCGCCACTGAAGCTTTCTTT; CDR3aa: CSGTTGATEAFF
v_gene: TRBV7-2; j_gene: TRBJ1-5; abundance: -; d_gene: -; CDR3nt: TGTGCCAGCAGCTTAGAGGCGAGGCAGCCCCAGCATTTT; CDR3aa: CASSLEARQPQHF
v_gene: TRBV7-2; j_gene: TRBJ1-3; abundance: -; d_gene: TRBD1; CDR3nt: TGTGCCAGCAGCCCCACCGGGACAGGGTCTGGAAACACCATATATTTT; CDR3aa: CASSPTGTGSGNTIYF
v_gene: TRBV5-1; j_gene: TRBJ2-1; abundance: -; d_gene: -; CDR3nt: TGCGCCAGCAGCCCGCGGGACGCCTCCTACAATGAGCAGTTCTTC; CDR3aa: CASSPRDASYNEQFF
v_gene: TRBV19; j_gene: TRBJ2-5; abundance: -; d_gene: TRBD1; CDR3nt: TGTGCCAGTAGTAGACAGGGGGGAGAGACCCAGTACTTC; CDR3aa: CASSRQGGETQYF
v_gene: TRBV7-2; j_gene: TRBJ2-1; abundance: once; d_gene: TRBD2; CDR3nt: TGTGCCAGCAGCTTAGCTAGCGGGAGCTCCTACAATGAGCAGTTCTTC; CDR3aa: CASSLASGSSYNEQFF
v_gene: TRBV2; j_gene: TRBJ2-1; abundance: -; d_gene: -; CDR3nt: TGTGCCAGCAGTGAACAAGGGAGGCAGTTCTTC; CDR3aa: CASSEQGRQFF
v_gene: TRBV7-2; j_gene: TRBJ1-1; abundance: -; d_gene: -; CDR3nt: TGTGCCAGCAGCTTAGTTGGGCAGTCTAACACTGAAGCTTTCTTT; CDR3aa: CASSLVGQSNTEAFF
v_gene: TRBV6-2/TRBV6-3; j_gene: TRBJ2-3; abundance: -; d_gene: -; CDR3nt: TGTGCCAGCAGTTACGGAATAGCAAGTCCAGATACGCAGTATTTT; CDR3aa: CASSYGIASPDTQYF
v_gene: TRBV19; j_gene: TRBJ2-5; abundance: once; d_gene: -; CDR3nt: TGTGCCAGTAGTCCCAGCGGTGGGGAGACCCAGTACTTC; CDR3aa: CASSPSGGETQYF
v_gene: TRBV6-5; j_gene: TRBJ1-1; abundance: -; d_gene: -; CDR3nt: TGTGCCAGCAGTTACTCGGCAAGCGCGGTGGTCACTGAAGCTTTCTTT; CDR3aa: CASSYSASAVVTEAFF
v_gene: TRBV19; j_gene: TRBJ2-7; abundance: -; d_gene: TRBD1; CDR3nt: TGTGCCAGTAGCAATGGACAGGGGCCCTACGAGCAGTACTTC; CDR3aa: CASSNGQGPYEQYF
v_gene: TRBV7-3; j_gene: TRBJ1-1; abundance: -; d_gene: TRBD1; CDR3nt: TGTGCCAGCAGCGAAACAGGGGGCAGGGCTTTCTTT; CDR3aa: CASSETGGRAFF
v_gene: TRBV5-4; j_gene: TRBJ1-2; abundance: -; d_gene: -; CDR3nt: TGTGCCAGCAGCTTCCGGGTGGACTATGGCTACACCTTC; CDR3aa: CASSFRVDYGYTF
v_gene: TRBV11-2; j_gene: TRBJ2-3; abundance: -; d_gene: TRBD1; CDR3nt: TGTGCCAGCAGCCTTCCCGGGACAGGGGGCAGAGATACGCAGTATTTT; CDR3aa: CASSLPGTGGRDTQYF
v_gene: TRBV4-3; j_gene: TRBJ1-2; abundance: -; d_gene: -; CDR3nt: TGCGCCAGCAGCCAAGATGTAGGCGGGGCCGGGGGAACCTATGGCTACACCTTC; CDR3aa: CASSQDVGGAGGTYGYTF
v_gene: TRBV5-1; j_gene: TRBJ1-3; abundance: few; d_gene: -; CDR3nt: TGCGCCAGCAGCTTGACGGGGAATGGAGCTGGAAACACCATATATTTT; CDR3aa: CASSLTGNGAGNTIYF
v_gene: TRBV10-3; j_gene: TRBJ1-1; abundance: -; d_gene: TRBD1; CDR3nt: TGTGCCATCAGTGAGGCACAGGGGGGGAACACTGAAGCTTTCTTT; CDR3aa: CAISEAQGGNTEAFF
v_gene: TRBV7-7; j_gene: TRBJ2-1; abundance: -; d_gene: TRBD1; CDR3nt: TGTGCTAGCAGCCCGGGACAGGGGAATGAGCAGTTCTTC; CDR3aa: CASSPGQGNEQFF
v_gene: TRBV7-8; j_gene: TRBJ2-3; abundance: once; d_gene: TRBD1; CDR3nt: TGTGCCAGCAGCTTGGGGACAGACCTTCGCACAGATACGCAGTATTTT; CDR3aa: CASSLGTDLRTDTQYF
v_gene: TRBV15; j_gene: TRBJ1-2; abundance: -; d_gene: -; CDR3nt: TGTGCCACCAGCCCCCAGGGAGGGACGCTCAACTATGGCTACACCTTC; CDR3aa: CATSPQGGTLNYGYTF
v_gene: TRBV6-5; j_gene: TRBJ1-1; abundance: -; d_gene: -; CDR3nt: TGTGCCAGCAGTTACTCGTTACAGCAGAACACTGAAGCTTTCTTT; CDR3aa: CASSYSLQQNTEAFF
v_gene: TRBV11-3; j_gene: TRBJ2-7; abundance: -; d_gene: TRBD1; CDR3nt: TGTGCCAGCAGCTCGCTCGGGACAGGGGAGTACTACGAGCAGTACTTC; CDR3aa: CASSSLGTGEYYEQYF
v_gene: TRBV5-1; j_gene: TRBJ1-2; abundance: -; d_gene: -; CDR3nt: TGCGCCAGCAGCTTGGGTCCGGGCGGGTCTAACTATGGCTACACCTTC; CDR3aa: CASSLGPGGSNYGYTF
v_gene: TRBV5-5; j_gene: TRBJ2-2; abundance: -; d_gene: TRBD1; CDR3nt: TGTGCCAGCAGCTTGGACAGGGGGCTCGGGGAGCTGTTTTTT; CDR3aa: CASSLDRGLGELFF
v_gene: TRBV14; j_gene: TRBJ1-2; abundance: -; d_gene: -; CDR3nt: TGTGCCAGCAGCCTCCAAATTAGACAGGCGATCTACACCTTC; CDR3aa: CASSLQIRQAIYTF
v_gene: TRBV15; j_gene: TRBJ2-5; abundance: -; d_gene: TRBD2; CDR3nt: TGTGCCACCAGCAGAGTAGGGACTAGTTATGGGGAGACCCAGTACTTC; CDR3aa: CATSRVGTSYGETQYF
v_gene: TRBV6-5; j_gene: TRBJ1-2; abundance: -; d_gene: -; CDR3nt: TGTGCCAGCAGTTACGGCCCGCTTTATGGCTACACCTTC; CDR3aa: CASSYGPLYGYTF
v_gene: TRBV3-1/TRBV3-2; j_gene: TRBJ2-7; abundance: -; d_gene: -; CDR3nt: TGTGCCAGCAGTCCCTCGAACCCGGCGGCGCAGTACTTC; CDR3aa: CASSPSNPAAQYF
v_gene: TRBV7-6; j_gene: TRBJ2-7; abundance: -; d_gene: TRBD2; CDR3nt: TGTGCCAGCAGCCGATGGACTAGCGGGAGTTCGAGGTCCTACGAGCAGTACTTC; CDR3aa: CASSRWTSGSSRSYEQYF
v_gene: TRBV5-1; j_gene: TRBJ2-5; abundance: once; d_gene: -; CDR3nt: TGCGCCAGCAGCTACGGGGATCAAGAGACCCAGTACTTC; CDR3aa: CASSYGDQETQYF
v_gene: TRBV5-1; j_gene: TRBJ2-1; abundance: -; d_gene: TRBD2; CDR3nt: TGCGCCAGCAAACCCCTGGTAGCGGGAGGTCGGGAGCAGTTCTTC; CDR3aa: CASKPLVAGGREQFF
v_gene: TRBV5-1; j_gene: TRBJ1-1; abundance: few; d_gene: -; CDR3nt: TGCGCCAGCAGACAGGGCGTGAACACTGAAGCTTTCTTT; CDR3aa: CASRQGVNTEAFF
v_gene: TRBV4-2; j_gene: TRBJ1-1; abundance: -; d_gene: TRBD1; CDR3nt: TGTGCCAGCAGCCAAGGACAGGGCACGAACACTGAAGCTTTCTTT; CDR3aa: CASSQGQGTNTEAFF
v_gene: TRBV18; j_gene: TRBJ2-3; abundance: -; d_gene: TRBD2; CDR3nt: TGTGCCAGCTCACCGACTAGCGGGAGGCTGTCGGAGGTGACAGATACGCAGTATTTT; CDR3aa: CASSPTSGRLSEVTDTQYF
v_gene: TRBV29-1; j_gene: TRBJ1-3; abundance: few; d_gene: TRBD1; CDR3nt: TGCAGCGCGACAGGGTTAGGAAACACCATATATTTT; CDR3aa: CSATGLGNTIYF
v_gene: TRBV11-2; j_gene: TRBJ2-3; abundance: -; d_gene: TRBD2; CDR3nt: TGTGCCAGCAGCCAGGGACTAGCGGGGCAGGGGGATACGCAGTATTTT; CDR3aa: CASSQGLAGQGDTQYF
v_gene: TRBV15; j_gene: TRBJ2-5; abundance: -; d_gene: -; CDR3nt: TGTGCCACCAGCAGCGATACAGGGCCTTTCTTGGAGACCCAGTACTTC; CDR3aa: CATSSDTGPFLETQYF
v_gene: TRBV5-1; j_gene: TRBJ1-2; abundance: -; d_gene: TRBD1; CDR3nt: TGCGCCAGCAGCTTGGCACAGGGGGTGTCTGGCTACACCTTC; CDR3aa: CASSLAQGVSGYTF
v_gene: TRBV18; j_gene: TRBJ1-5; abundance: -; d_gene: -; CDR3nt: TGTGCCAGCTCACCACAGGGAGATCAGCCCCAGCATTTT; CDR3aa: CASSPQGDQPQHF
v_gene: TRBV5-1; j_gene: TRBJ1-2; abundance: -; d_gene: -; CDR3nt: TGCGCCAGCAGCCCGGGGGTACTGAACTATGGCTACACCTTC; CDR3aa: CASSPGVLNYGYTF